This T cell receptor (beta chain) was retrieved from a study of shared clonotypes between healthy human individuals. Measured with immunoSEQ multiplex PCR; TCRdb has only the in-frame clones, and not every one. The data hold a few million clones, with 90% to 95% observed a single time. Naivety among CD8 cells was defined by CD45RO negativity and positive CCR7 selection, thereby excluding terminally differentiated effector memory CD45RA+ cells. From germline, CDR1 is LNHDA and CDR2 SQIVND (reference sequence). Trimming left V 0 bases short and J 0 bases short, with 5 bases between. The CDR3 spans 14 residues.

Material for sequencing was naive CD8+ T cells from PBMCs. The TCR originated in a man in his late teens or twenties in good health. Some clones in this sample may be carry-over from other donors' samples. This rearrangement joins TRBV19 to TRBJ2-5, with no clear D. This CDR3 is CASSIDPDQETQYF. For the CDR3, the DNA is TGTGCCAGTAGTATAGATCCCGACCAAGAGACCCAGTACTTC.